These T cell receptor beta chains were read from a single sample in a study of patients and donors after allogeneic stem cell transplantation. MiXCR, run by TCRdb on the RT-PCR reads, gives a single entry per CDR3 protein. The repertoire holds hundreds of thousands of distinct CDR3 sequences, with under 20% as singletons. What was sequenced was blood, either unsorted or a sorted T cell fraction (not recorded which). The receptors shown here come from a human donor who was either an allogeneic HSCT recipient or a stem cell or donor lymphocyte infusion donor (not recorded which). It is not recorded whose cells these are; they may come from a transplant donor. CDR3s include the opening cysteine and the closing phenylalanine or tryptophan. Fields, in order: D gene, V gene, clone size, J gene, CDR3 DNA, CDR3 protein. The D gene is left open where the match is weak. Rows may omit the clone size; those that give it use once, few, many or a size class.

-	TRBV30	once	TRBJ2-2	TGTGCCTGGAGTGTACTGCGTCACCCCACCTGGGAGCTGTTTTTT	CAWSVLRHPTWELFF
-	TRBV5-1	-	TRBJ2-3	TGCGCCAGCAGACTAACCGGGGGCAACACAGATACGCAGTATTTT	CASRLTGGNTDTQYF
-	TRBV5-1	few	TRBJ2-7	TGCGCCAGCAGCTCTCCCCCCGGACAGCTTTTACGAGGGCAGTACTTC	CASSSPPGQLLRGQYF
-	TRBV28	-	TRBJ1-4	TGTGCCAGCAGTTCACCGACCCGCTGGGGACTGTTTTTT	CASSSPTRWGLFF
-	TRBV4-3	few	TRBJ2-2	TGCGCCAGCAGCCAAGAGCTGGCCCGTTGGGAAAGGGGGGAGCTGTTTTTT	CASSQELARWERGELFF
TRBD2	TRBV24-1	-	TRBJ2-5	TGTGCCACCAGTGACCTAGCGGGAGGCGGTCGGGAGACCCAGTACTTC	CATSDLAGGGRETQYF
TRBD2	TRBV6-1	-	TRBJ2-3	TGTGCCAGCAAACTAGCGGGAGGCACAGATACGCAGTATTTT	CASKLAGGTDTQYF
-	TRBV5-3	-	TRBJ1-5	TGTGCCAGAAGCTTCGGCAATCAGCCCCAGCATTTT	CARSFGNQPQHF
-	TRBV5-1	-	TRBJ1-1	TGCGCCAGCAGTCTGGCAAAAGGTATGAACACTGAAGCTTTCTTT	CASSLAKGMNTEAFF
TRBD1	TRBV5-1	-	TRBJ2-4	TGCGCCAGCAGCGGGGGACAGGGGCATTACATTCAGTACTTC	CASSGGQGHYIQYF
TRBD2	TRBV4-1	-	TRBJ2-1	TGCGCCAGCAGCCAAGATGGGCTAGCGGGGAGTACAATTTACAATGAGCAGTTCTTC	CASSQDGLAGSTIYNEQFF
TRBD2	TRBV20-1	few	TRBJ2-7	TGCAGTGCTAGAGATCTGACTAGCGGGAGTATACACGAGCAGTACTTC	CSARDLTSGSIHEQYF
TRBD1	TRBV20-1	-	TRBJ2-7	TGCAGTGCTAGAGTGCCACCCGGGACAGGGATCGGATCGACCTACGAGCAGTACTTC	CSARVPPGTGIGSTYEQYF
TRBD2	TRBV7-9	few	TRBJ2-1	TGTGCCAGCAGCTTAGAGAGGACTAGCGGTAACAATGAGCAGTTCTTC	CASSLERTSGNNEQFF
-	TRBV24-1	few	TRBJ1-2	TGTGCCACCAGTCCAAATTCCCGGGACGGCTATCGGCGTGGCTACACCTTC	CATSPNSRDGYRRGYTF
-	TRBV24-1	few	TRBJ2-2	TGTGCCACCAGTGATTCCGAAAGCGGAAGGACCGGGGAGCTGTTTTTT	CATSDSESGRTGELFF
-	TRBV4-1	-	TRBJ1-1	TGCGCCAGCAGCCTGGCGACAGTGGGGACTGAAGCTTTCTTT	CASSLATVGTEAFF
-	TRBV2	-	TRBJ1-2	TGTGCCAGCACCGAACAGGGAAACTATGGCTACACCTTC	CASTEQGNYGYTF
-	TRBV19	-	TRBJ2-7	TGTGCCAGTAGTGTCCAGCCTAGGTCCTACGAGCAGTACTTC	CASSVQPRSYEQYF
TRBD1	TRBV5-5	few	TRBJ2-2	TGTGCCAGCAGCTTGGAGACAGGGGGCAAGTACGGGGAGCTGTTTTTT	CASSLETGGKYGELFF
TRBD1	TRBV10-2	few	TRBJ1-2	TGCGCCAGCGGCTGGACAGGGAACTATGGCTACACCTTC	CASGWTGNYGYTF
-	TRBV19	-	TRBJ1-1	TGTGCCAGTAGATTGGCCGTGAACACTGAAGCTTTCTTT	CASRLAVNTEAFF
-	TRBV6-1	-	TRBJ1-5	TGTGCCAGCAGGACAGTTTATAGCAATCAGCCCCAGCATTTT	CASRTVYSNQPQHF
TRBD1	TRBV20-1	few	TRBJ1-4	TGCAGTGCCTATGTGACAGGGTCAAATGAAAAACTGTTTTTT	CSAYVTGSNEKLFF
-	TRBV20-1	few	TRBJ1-2	TGCAGTGCTAGAGATCGGGGGTTGAGTGGCTACACCTTC	CSARDRGLSGYTF
TRBD1	TRBV12-3/TRBV12-4	large	TRBJ1-6	TGTGCCAGCAGTTTCGGGACAGGGTATTCACCCCTCCACTTT	CASSFGTGYSPLHF
TRBD2	TRBV10-3	-	TRBJ2-1	TGTGCCATCAGTGTTGGACTAGGTAAAGGGGACAATGAGCAGTTCTTC	CAISVGLGKGDNEQFF
-	TRBV6-1	-	TRBJ1-1	TGTGCCAGCAGCTCGGATCCGAGGACTGAAGCTTTCTTT	CASSSDPRTEAFF